The present T cell receptor beta chain was sequenced within a study of control samples from healthy donors and cancer patients. Repertoires were generated with immunoSEQ multiplex PCR, while TCRdb's copy carries only in-frame clones and drops some. The sample includes roughly 20,000 clones, around four fifths of them seen just once. V was shortened by 1 base and J by 6 bases, with 5 bases between the two germline ends. This CDR3 is 12 amino acids long. Germline assignment: CDR1 LGHNT and CDR2 FRNRAP. V is TRBV12-5 and J is TRBJ2-3; D uncertain. The source material was PBMCs. The receptor's source is a man aged 60-69 years with colorectal cancer. CDR3 in amino acids: CASGLELDTQYF. The CDR3 DNA reads as TGTGCTAGTGGTTTGGAGCTTGATACGCAGTATTTT.